This entry lists 14 T cell receptor beta chains sequenced from one sample in a study of Ad26.COV2.S vaccination and SARS-CoV-2 variants. Libraries were prepared by immunoSEQ multiplex PCR; TCRdb keeps only in-frame clonotypes and omits some of them. The data hold 300,000 to 350,000 clones, with approximately 87% observed a single time. Sample treatment: 19 received Ad26.COV2.S at low or high dose, single or two shots; five or six received placebo; per-sample allocation not given. Samples were taken on day 63 after the first vaccine or placebo injection. Material: peripheral blood, obtained in a trial of Ad26.COV2.S vaccine versus placebo. Every receptor here comes from a person between 18 and 65 years old who received the Ad26.COV2.S COVID-19 vaccine or a placebo.

This clone was observed a single time. The rearrangement uses TRBV13 and TRBJ1-4; D unresolved. From germline, CDR1 is PRHDT and CDR2 FYEKMQ (reference sequence). Trimming removed 5 bases at V and 2 bases at J, with 6 bases between. The CDR3 loop spans 13 amino acids. In nucleotides, the CDR3 is TGTGCCAGCAGCCGAAGGACTAATGAAAAACTGTTTTTT. This gives the protein CASSRRTNEKLFF.

J is TRBJ2-5 and V is TRBV12-3 or TRBV12-4, with D hard to call. CDR3 length: 12 amino acids. With 2 bases removed from V and 5 bases from J, the gap between germline ends came to 6 bases. The CDR3 protein is CASSLYVETQYF. In nucleotides, the CDR3 is TGTGCCAGCAGTTTATATGTCGAGACCCAGTACTTC.

The rearrangement uses TRBV9 and TRBJ2-5; D gene uncertain. The ends were cut back, 3 bases at V and 5 bases at J, with 11 bases in the middle. This CDR3 has 13 amino acids. From germline, CDR1 is SGDLS and CDR2 YYNGEE. For the CDR3, the DNA is TGTGCCAGCAGCGACCTACTGGGGGAGACCCAGTACTTC. This encodes CASSDLLGETQYF. Full variable domain (missing parts from reference TRBV9 and TRBJ2-5): DSGVTQTPKHLITATGQRVTLRCSPRSGDLSVYWYQQSLDQGLQFLIQYYNGEERAKGNILERFSAQQFPDLHSELNLSSLELGDSALYFCASSDLLGETQYFGPGTRLLVL.

The J gene is TRBJ2-3, the V gene TRBV7-9, with TRBD1 as a possible D gene (5 bases). The germline V gene encodes CDR1 SEHNR and CDR2 FQNEAQ (reference sequence). V was clipped by 5 bases and J by 2 bases, with 14 bases between them. The CDR3 runs to 15 residues. Here the CDR3 reads CASSPRQIPTDTQYF. The CDR3 nucleotides are TGTGCCAGCAGCCCTAGACAGATTCCCACAGATACGCAGTATTTT.

V is TRBV28 and J is TRBJ2-7; D may be TRBD2 (7 bases). Germline CDR1 and CDR2: MDHEN and SYDVKM. V was trimmed by 5 bases and J by 8 bases, leaving 13 bases between them. The length of the CDR3 is 12 residues. The CDR3 DNA reads as TGTGCCAGCAGTCGGGGGGCGGATAAGCAGTACGTC. Translated: CASSRGADKQYV.

The V and J genes are TRBV23-1 and TRBJ2-7; TRBD1 matches at 7 bases. TRBV23-1 is sorted into the ORF group, with uncertain function. This CDR3 contains 16 residues. V dropped 0 bases and J dropped 5; count of bases not matched to a gene: 10. The CDR3 sequence is CASSQSTRATGDEQYF. The CDR3 region has the DNA TGCGCCAGCAGTCAATCGACCCGGGCCACAGGGGACGAGCAGTACTTC.

The V call is TRBV12-3 or TRBV12-4, the J call TRBJ2-1, with D unclear. The CDR3 is 10 residues long. V was trimmed by 1 base and J by 12 bases, leaving 4 bases between them. CDR3 in amino acids: CASSLGRQFF. CDR3 DNA sequence: TGTGCCAGCAGTTTAGGGAGGCAGTTCTTC.

V gene TRBV5-6 combines with J gene TRBJ2-7; D possibly corresponds to TRBD2 (6 bases). This CDR3 is built from 12 residues. The V end was cut by 4 bases, the J end by 5 bases, with 10 bases between. The germline V gene has CDR1 SGHDT and CDR2 YYEEEE. The CDR3 DNA reads TGTGCCAGCAGCCGCCCGGGGGACGAGCAGTACGTC. Translated: CASSRPGDEQYV.

V and J are TRBV4-3 and TRBJ2-1, with D possibly matching TRBD2 (6 bases). The V gene lost 1 base and the J gene lost 1 base, with 8 bases spanning the gap. Germline V gene lookup returns CDR1 LGHNA and CDR2 YSLEER. This CDR3 is 15 amino acids long. CDR3 sequence: CASSQVAGSYNEQFF. The CDR3 DNA sequence: TGCGCCAGCAGCCAAGTTGCGGGGTCCTACAATGAGCAGTTCTTC.

The chain employs TRBV6-5 and TRBJ1-3; D is unresolved. Trimming removed 10 bases at V and 0 bases at J, with 13 bases between. Germline-derived CDR1 and CDR2 are MNHEY and SVGAGI. This CDR3 has 14 residues. CDR3 sequence (DNA): TGTGCCACAAACGATGGGAGCTCTGGAAACACCATATATTTT. Amino acid sequence: CATNDGSSGNTIYF.

This chain connects TRBV7-2 to TRBJ2-5; D is undetermined. Germline V gives CDR1 SGHTA, CDR2 FQGNSA. V lost 5 bases, J lost 5 bases, and 12 bases lay in between. The CDR3 runs 13 residues. The CDR3 DNA reads TGTGCCAGCAGCCCCCAGAACCTGGAGACCCAGTACTTC. Amino acid sequence: CASSPQNLETQYF.

The chain employs TRBV19 and TRBJ2-7, with D maybe TRBD1 (6 bases). V dropped 1 base and J dropped 6 bases, with 10 bases sitting between them. CDR3 size: 13 residues. Per germline, CDR1 LNHDA and CDR2 SQIVND (reference sequence). CDR3 nucleotides: TGTGCCAGTAGTATAGGTGGGGGCAGCGAGCAGTACTTC. Translating it yields CASSIGGGSEQYF.

The chain couples TRBV6-5 to TRBJ1-1; D is unresolved. V gave up 6 bases and J gave up 2 bases, with 10 bases separating them. The CDR3 loop spans 13 amino acids. Germline V lookup: CDR1 MNHEY, CDR2 SVGAGI. The DNA of the CDR3 is TGTGCCAGCAGACTAGGAATAAACACTGAAGCTTTCTTT. Amino acids: CASRLGINTEAFF.

V and J are TRBV18 and TRBJ2-1, with a tentative D call TRBD2 (6 bases). The V end lost 6 bases, the J end lost 6 bases, and 18 bases lay between the germline ends. Germline CDR1 reads KGHSH; CDR2 reads LQKENI. The CDR3 loop spans 15 amino acids. CDR3 protein: CASSLSLARGNEQFF. The CDR3 nucleotides read TGTGCCAGCTCCTTGAGTCTAGCGAGGGGCAATGAGCAGTTCTTC.